The 30 T cell receptor beta chains below come from one sample, sequenced in a study of CD8 T cells in Susac syndrome. When the RNA was reverse transcribed, random hexamers were used with an input of about 0.5 to 1 ug. One entry per CDR3 protein, called by TCRdb with MiXCR from the immunoSEQ multiplex PCR reads. The sample consists of around 180,000 distinct CDR3 sequences, about 94% of them appearing once. Sample: CD4+ T cells from PBMCs. The receptors were gathered from a human donor with multiple sclerosis.

The V gene is TRBV12-5, the J gene TRBJ2-3; no reliable D call. The CDR3 is 15 amino acids. Germline V lookup: CDR1 LGHNT, CDR2 FRNRAP. Trimming took off 2 bases at V and 4 bases at J, with 13 bases between the two ends. The CDR3: CASGLLSPGADTQYF. CDR3 nucleotide sequence: TGTGCTAGTGGTTTGTTGTCACCCGGAGCAGATACGCAGTATTTT.

The rearrangement uses TRBV27 and TRBJ2-3; 7 nucleotides match TRBD2. CDR3 length: 14 amino acids. Germline values: CDR1 MNHEY, CDR2 SMNVEV (reference sequence). V shed 0 bases and J 6 bases; nucleotides not matched to a gene: 3. For the CDR3, the DNA is TGTGCCAGCAGTTTATCGGGAGGGATCGATACGCAGTATTTT. Translating gives CASSLSGGIDTQYF.

This chain links TRBV29-1 with TRBJ1-1, with D tentatively TRBD1 (5 bases). Germline CDR1 reads SQVTM; CDR2 reads ANQGSEA. The CDR3 runs to 15 residues. Trimming shortened V by 0 bases and J by 1 base, and 12 bases separated the two germline ends. The CDR3 spells CSVEDWGGSNTEAFF. The DNA of the CDR3 is TGCAGCGTTGAAGATTGGGGGGGTTCGAACACTGAAGCTTTCTTT.

The CDR3 nucleotides read TGTGCCAGCAGTGAAGGGTACCAAAGCACAGATACGCAGTATTTT. Amino acids: CASSEGYQSTDTQYF. The rearrangement joins TRBV2 to TRBJ2-3, with D hard to call. The CDR3 is 15 amino acids. Germline CDR1 is SNHLY and CDR2 is FYNNEI. The V end was cut by 1 base, the J end by 0 bases, with 8 bases between.

The J gene is TRBJ2-3, the V gene TRBV2; D is undetermined. This CDR3 has 13 residues. Looked up from germline, CDR1 is SNHLY and CDR2 is FYNNEI. V shed 8 bases and J shed 3 bases, with 12 bases lying between them. CDR3 coding DNA: TGTGCCAGCCTAAAACTGGGGACAGATACGCAGTATTTT. Translation: CASLKLGTDTQYF.

V gene TRBV27 combines with J gene TRBJ1-5; D is perhaps TRBD1 (6 bases). From germline, CDR1 is MNHEY and CDR2 SMNVEV (reference sequence). V lost 4 bases, J lost 7 bases, and 17 bases lay in between. The CDR3 spans 15 residues. CDR3 nucleotide sequence: TGTGCCAGCAGTTCCGACAGGCCATCCGGGCAGCCCCAGCATTTT. Amino acids: CASSSDRPSGQPQHF.

The table lists this clonotype with a count of one. The V and J genes are TRBV9 and TRBJ2-1; D is uncertain. Per the germline V gene, CDR1 is SGDLS and CDR2 is YYNGEE. V lost 0 bases and J 6 bases, leaving 7 bases between the germline ends. CDR3 length equals 13 residues. The chain's CDR3 is CASSVVVGNEQFF. DNA for the CDR3: TGTGCCAGCAGCGTAGTAGTGGGCAATGAGCAGTTCTTC.

Written as DNA, the CDR3 is TGTGCCAGCAGGGATGGCGGGTTTGGGGCCAACGTCCTGACTTTC. As protein: CASRDGGFGANVLTF. The chain carries TRBV6-2 or TRBV6-3 and TRBJ2-6, with a possible D match to TRBD2 (5 bases). The CDR3 length is 15 residues. Germline CDR1 reads MNHEY; CDR2 reads SVGEGT. V was pared by 6 bases and J by 3 bases, with 12 bases between.

CDR3 sequence: CSLLGPSYEQYF. In nucleotides, the CDR3 is TGCAGTTTGCTAGGCCCGTCCTACGAGCAGTACTTC. The chain is built from TRBV20-1 and TRBJ2-7; D call uncertain. The CDR3 runs 12 residues. Germline values: CDR1 DFQATT, CDR2 SNEGSKA (reference sequence). V gave up 8 bases and J gave up 1 base, with 12 bases separating them.

This chain uses TRBV18 with TRBJ2-7; D possibly corresponds to TRBD1 (6 bases). Germline values: CDR1 KGHSH, CDR2 LQKENI. The V gene lost 0 bases and the J gene lost 4 bases, with 10 bases spanning the gap. The CDR3 is 14 amino acids. The CDR3: CASSPPTGKYEQYF. The CDR3 DNA reads as TGTGCCAGCTCACCACCGACAGGAAAATACGAGCAGTACTTC.

The V call is TRBV7-9, the J call TRBJ2-2; D remains ambiguous. Germline CDR1 is SEHNR and CDR2 is FQNEAQ (reference sequence). The germline V and J ends were trimmed by 5 bases and 5 bases, with 15 bases remaining between them. The CDR3 is made up of 15 amino acids. The CDR3 is CASSPRSVGTGELFF. CDR3 nucleotides: TGTGCCAGCAGCCCACGTTCGGTGGGGACCGGGGAGCTGTTTTTT.

This clonotype appeared once. V and J are TRBV29-1 and TRBJ1-1; D unclear. The CDR3 spans 15 residues. Germline V CDR1 and CDR2: SQVTM, ANQGSEA. Trimming stripped 2 bases from V and 4 bases from J, with 17 bases between. DNA for the CDR3: TGCAGCGTTGAATCCGGCGTTTCCATGGGCACTGAAGCTTTCTTT. Its protein is CSVESGVSMGTEAFF.

The chain uses TRBV30 and TRBJ2-7; 7 nucleotides agree with TRBD1. V lost 1 base and J lost 6; bases outside the gene matches: 3. From germline, CDR1 is GTSNPN and CDR2 SVGIG (reference sequence). The CDR3 contains 12 residues. CDR3: CAWSGQGREQYF. As DNA, the CDR3 is TGTGCCTGGAGTGGACAGGGTCGCGAGCAGTACTTC.

The genes are TRBV29-1 and TRBJ2-1; TRBD1 matches at 7 bases. This CDR3 is built from 15 residues. V shed 6 bases and J 0 bases; nucleotides not matched to a gene: 8. The V gene's germline CDR1 is SQVTM and CDR2 ANQGSEA. CDR3 DNA: TGCAGCGTAGCCGGGACAGATTCCTCCTACAATGAGCAGTTCTTC. Protein: CSVAGTDSSYNEQFF.

The CDR3 DNA sequence: TGCGCCAGCAGCCAGCAGGGATTTGTCTACGAGCAGTACTTC. The encoded protein is CASSQQGFVYEQYF. V usage is TRBV5-1 and J usage is TRBJ2-7; TRBD1 might be the D (5 bases). This CDR3 region has 14 residues. CDR1 and CDR2 from the germline V gene are SGHRS and YFSETQ. V was cut by 4 bases and J by 3 bases, with 14 bases left in between.

This chain uses TRBV3-1 with TRBJ2-7; 8 bases agree with TRBD2. V dropped 4 bases and J dropped 8; count of bases not matched to a gene: 7. The CDR3 loop spans 13 amino acids. CDR1 is LGHDT and CDR2 is YNNKEL in the germline V gene (reference sequence). The CDR3 bases are TGTGCCAGCAGCCTAGAAGCGGGGGTGCAGCAGTACTTC. Translated, it gives CASSLEAGVQQYF.

Only one count was recorded for this clonotype. The chain joins TRBV6-5 to TRBJ2-5; possibly TRBD2 for D (5 bases). The V and J ends lost 6 bases and 3 bases respectively, with 14 bases between them. The CDR3 loop spans 14 amino acids. Germline V gene data show CDR1 as MNHEY and CDR2 as SVGAGI. The CDR3 nucleotides read TGTGCCAGCAGCTCCCCCGGACTGAAAGAGACCCAGTACTTC. This encodes CASSSPGLKETQYF.

The V and J genes are TRBV19 and TRBJ1-1; D remains ambiguous. V shed 3 bases and J shed 1 base, with 6 bases lying between them. Germline CDR1 and CDR2: LNHDA and SQIVND (reference sequence). The CDR3 length is 13 residues. The CDR3 coding sequence is TGTGCCAGTAGTATCCATCCGAACACTGAAGCTTTCTTT. Protein sequence: CASSIHPNTEAFF.

This clonotype is a singleton in its sample. The V call is TRBV29-1, the J call TRBJ2-7; the match to TRBD2 covers 8 bases. Germline V lookup: CDR1 SQVTM, CDR2 ANQGSEA. The junction had 1 base not matched to a gene; V was cut back by 3 bases and J by 6 bases. The CDR3 spans 11 residues. The CDR3 spells CSVDTSGEQYF. The CDR3 nucleotides read TGCAGCGTTGATACTAGCGGCGAGCAGTACTTC.

The chain uses TRBV20-1 and TRBJ2-3; TRBD1 matches 9 bases. V shed 6 bases and J 6 bases; nucleotides not matched to a gene: 4. Germline CDR1 is DFQATT and CDR2 is SNEGSKA (reference sequence). The CDR3 length is 12 residues. CDR3 residues: CSAGTGRDTQYF. DNA of the CDR3: TGCAGTGCGGGGACAGGGCGGGATACGCAGTATTTT.

The rearrangement joins TRBV12-3 or TRBV12-4 to TRBJ1-6, with 8 bases lining up with TRBD1. Trimming removed 6 bases from V and 6 bases from J; junction bases left unmatched: 4. This CDR3 has 14 amino acids. The DNA of the CDR3 is TGTGCCAGCAGCGGACAGGGTTTTAATTCACCCCTCCACTTT. This gives the protein CASSGQGFNSPLHF.

In nucleotides, the CDR3 is TGTGCCACCAGCAGGAAAGTAGCGGGGGGAAGCACAGATACGCAGTATTTT. Translation: CATSRKVAGGSTDTQYF. The chain couples TRBV15 to TRBJ2-3; 10 nucleotides agree with TRBD2. V gave up 3 bases and J gave up 0 bases; unmatched junction bases: 6. The CDR3 runs 17 residues. Germline-derived CDR1 and CDR2 are LNHNV and YYDKDF (reference sequence).

The chain has TRBV9 and TRBJ2-1; TRBD2 aligns across 9 bases. J gave up 6 bases and V 0 bases, and 10 bases lay outside the gene matches. The germline CDR1 and CDR2 sequences are SGDLS and YYNGEE. The CDR3 covers 17 residues. Written as DNA, the CDR3 is TGTGCCAGCAGCGTAGAAGGCGGGGGGGCTCCGGGCAATGAGCAGTTCTTC. As protein: CASSVEGGGAPGNEQFF.

This rearrangement joins TRBV20-1 to TRBJ2-5; D possibly corresponds to TRBD2 (5 bases). CDR1 DFQATT and CDR2 SNEGSKA come from the germline V gene (reference sequence). V dropped 3 bases and J dropped 2 bases, with 16 bases sitting between them. This CDR3 contains 15 residues. The chain's CDR3 is CSARASRGSQETQYF. Written as DNA, the CDR3 is TGCAGTGCTAGGGCTTCTCGGGGATCACAAGAGACCCAGTACTTC.

This chain joins TRBV29-1 and TRBJ2-5, with a tentative D call TRBD2 (7 bases). Trimming removed 6 bases from V and 0 bases from J, with 23 bases in between. Per germline, CDR1 SQVTM and CDR2 ANQGSEA. CDR3 length equals 17 residues. CDR3 in amino acids: CSVDLGMRGRYQETQYF. CDR3 sequence (DNA): TGCAGCGTAGATTTAGGGATGCGGGGGCGGTACCAAGAGACCCAGTACTTC.

The gene calls are TRBV20-1 and TRBJ1-5; tentative D call: TRBD1 (5 bases). The V end was cut by 2 bases, the J end by 3 bases, with 14 bases between. CDR1 DFQATT and CDR2 SNEGSKA come from the germline V gene (reference sequence). CDR3 length: 15 residues. The CDR3 DNA is TGCAGTGCTAGACCGGGGGGAGTGGTCAATCAGCCCCAGCATTTT. This codes for CSARPGGVVNQPQHF.

The chain joins TRBV29-1 to TRBJ1-1; TRBD1 aligns across 9 bases. Germline CDR1 SQVTM, CDR2 ANQGSEA. This CDR3 region has 13 residues. J lost 0 bases, V lost 7 bases, and 3 bases had no gene match. CDR3 sequence reads: CSGGQGLNTEAFF. DNA for the CDR3: TGCAGCGGGGGACAGGGTTTGAACACTGAAGCTTTCTTT.

J is TRBJ2-7 and V is TRBV20-1, with 13 bases fitting TRBD2. With 2 bases clipped from V and 0 bases from J, the junction kept 4 bases outside the gene matches. CDR1 and CDR2 from the germline V gene are DFQATT and SNEGSKA (reference sequence). This CDR3 region has 16 residues. The CDR3 loop is CSARKLAGGTSYEQYF. Here the CDR3 DNA reads TGCAGTGCTAGAAAACTAGCGGGGGGGACCTCCTACGAGCAGTACTTC.

The chain has TRBV6-2 or TRBV6-3 and TRBJ2-3, with 8 bases fitting TRBD2. Germline CDR1 MNHEY, CDR2 SVGEGT. Trimming cost V 5 bases and J 12 bases; bases outside gene matches: 4. The CDR3 spans 11 residues. In nucleotides, the CDR3 is TGTGCCAGCAGTCAGCGGGGGAGTCAGTATTTT. It encodes CASSQRGSQYF.

V is TRBV30 and J is TRBJ1-1, with D uncertain. V lost 4 bases, J lost 3 bases, and 15 bases lay in between. Per the germline V gene, CDR1 is GTSNPN and CDR2 is SVGIG (reference sequence). The length of the CDR3 is 14 residues. CDR3 in amino acids: CAWKKSLGYTEAFF. The CDR3 coding sequence is TGTGCCTGGAAGAAATCCCTGGGGTACACTGAAGCTTTCTTT.